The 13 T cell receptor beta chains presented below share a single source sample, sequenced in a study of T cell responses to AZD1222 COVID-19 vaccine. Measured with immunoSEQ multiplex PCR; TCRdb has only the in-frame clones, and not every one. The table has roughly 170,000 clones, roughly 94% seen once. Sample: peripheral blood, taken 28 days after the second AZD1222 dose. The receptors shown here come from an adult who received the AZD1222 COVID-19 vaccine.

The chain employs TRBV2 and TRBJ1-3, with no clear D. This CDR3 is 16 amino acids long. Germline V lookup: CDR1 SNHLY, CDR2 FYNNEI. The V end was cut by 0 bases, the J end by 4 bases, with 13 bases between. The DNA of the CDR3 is TGTGCCAGCAGTGAAGCAAGGCCCGGGAACGGAAACACCATATATTTT. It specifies CASSEARPGNGNTIYF.

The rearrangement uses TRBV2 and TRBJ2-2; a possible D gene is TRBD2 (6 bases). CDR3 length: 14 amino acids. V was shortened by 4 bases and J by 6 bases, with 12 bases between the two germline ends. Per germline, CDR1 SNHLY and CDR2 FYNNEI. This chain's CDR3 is CASSGWGVAGELFF. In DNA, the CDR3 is TGTGCCAGCAGTGGATGGGGGGTAGCCGGGGAGCTGTTTTTT.

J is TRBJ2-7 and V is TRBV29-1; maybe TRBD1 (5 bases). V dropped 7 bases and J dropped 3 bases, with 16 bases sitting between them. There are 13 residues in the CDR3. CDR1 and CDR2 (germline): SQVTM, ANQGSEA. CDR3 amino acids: CSARTFEDYEQYF. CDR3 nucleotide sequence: TGCAGCGCCAGGACATTCGAGGACTACGAGCAGTACTTC.

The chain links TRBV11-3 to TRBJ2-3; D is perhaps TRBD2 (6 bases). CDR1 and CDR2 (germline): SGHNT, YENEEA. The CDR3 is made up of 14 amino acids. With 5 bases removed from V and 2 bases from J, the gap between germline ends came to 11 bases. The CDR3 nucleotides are TGTGCCAGCAGCCGGGACTTTTACACAGATACGCAGTATTTT. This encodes CASSRDFYTDTQYF. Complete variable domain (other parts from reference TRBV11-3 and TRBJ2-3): EAGVVQSPRYKIIEKKQPVAFWCNPISGHNTLYWYLQNLGQGPELLIRYENEEAVDDSQLPKDRFSAERLKGVDSTLKIQPAELGDSAVYLCASSRDFYTDTQYFGPGTRLTVL.

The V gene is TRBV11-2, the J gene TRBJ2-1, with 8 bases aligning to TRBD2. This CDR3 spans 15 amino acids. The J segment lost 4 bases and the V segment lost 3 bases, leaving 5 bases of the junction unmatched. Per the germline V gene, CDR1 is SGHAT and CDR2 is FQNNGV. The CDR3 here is CASSFLAGPYNEQFF. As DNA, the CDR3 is TGTGCCAGCAGCTTTTTAGCGGGACCTTACAATGAGCAGTTCTTC.

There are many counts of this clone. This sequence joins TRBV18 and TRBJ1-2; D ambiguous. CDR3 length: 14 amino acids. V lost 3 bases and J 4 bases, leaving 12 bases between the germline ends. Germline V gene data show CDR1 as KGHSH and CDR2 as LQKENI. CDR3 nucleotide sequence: TGTGCCAGCTCACCCGAATCGCGAGGCTATGGCTACACCTTC. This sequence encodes CASSPESRGYGYTF.

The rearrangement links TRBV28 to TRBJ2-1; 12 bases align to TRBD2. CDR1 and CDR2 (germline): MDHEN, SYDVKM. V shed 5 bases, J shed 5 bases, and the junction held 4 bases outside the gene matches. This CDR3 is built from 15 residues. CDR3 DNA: TGTGCCAGCAGTCGGCTAGCGGGAGGGAACAATGAGCAGTTCTTC. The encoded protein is CASSRLAGGNNEQFF.

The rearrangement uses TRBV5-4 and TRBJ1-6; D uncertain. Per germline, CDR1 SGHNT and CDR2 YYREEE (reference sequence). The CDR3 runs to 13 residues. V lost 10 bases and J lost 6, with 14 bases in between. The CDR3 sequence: CADSVNLNSPLHF. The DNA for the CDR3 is TGTGCCGATAGCGTTAACCTTAATTCACCCCTCCACTTT.

The CDR3 DNA sequence: TGTGCCAGCAGCTTAACTGAGGCCGGGGAGCTGTTTTTT. It codes for CASSLTEAGELFF. V usage is TRBV7-6 and J usage is TRBJ2-2; D not certain. Germline CDR1 is SGHVS and CDR2 is FNYEAQ. The CDR3 is 13 residues long. Trimming cost V 2 bases and J 6 bases, with 7 bases left between them.

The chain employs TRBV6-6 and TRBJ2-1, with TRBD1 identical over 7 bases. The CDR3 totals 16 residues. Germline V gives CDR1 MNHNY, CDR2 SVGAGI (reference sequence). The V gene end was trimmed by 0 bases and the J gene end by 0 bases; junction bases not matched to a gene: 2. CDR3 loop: CASSYSRQGSYNEQFF. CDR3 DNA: TGTGCCAGCAGTTACTCCCGACAGGGCTCCTACAATGAGCAGTTCTTC.

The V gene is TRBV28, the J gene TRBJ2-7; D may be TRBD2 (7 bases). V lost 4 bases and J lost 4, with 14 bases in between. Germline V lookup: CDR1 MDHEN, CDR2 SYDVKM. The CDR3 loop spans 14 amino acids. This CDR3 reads CASSSLGGAYEQYF. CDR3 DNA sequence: TGTGCCAGCAGTTCCTTAGGGGGGGCTTACGAGCAGTACTTC.

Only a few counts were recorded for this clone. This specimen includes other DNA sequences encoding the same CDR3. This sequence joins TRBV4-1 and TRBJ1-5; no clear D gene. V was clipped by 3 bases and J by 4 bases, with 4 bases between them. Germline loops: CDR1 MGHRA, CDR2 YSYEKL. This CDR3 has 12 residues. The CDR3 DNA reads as TGCGCCAGCAGCCATTTAAATCAGCCCCAGCATTTT. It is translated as CASSHLNQPQHF.

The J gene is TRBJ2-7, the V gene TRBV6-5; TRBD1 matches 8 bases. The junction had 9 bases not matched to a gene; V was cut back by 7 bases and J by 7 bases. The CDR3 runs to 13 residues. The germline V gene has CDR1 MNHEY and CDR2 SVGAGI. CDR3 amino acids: CASTPQGAQEQYF. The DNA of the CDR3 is TGTGCCAGCACCCCTCAGGGGGCCCAGGAGCAGTACTTC.